The rows below give T cell receptor beta chains drawn from one sample of a study of cytomegalovirus exposure and HLA in healthy donors. Sequencing was performed with immunoSEQ multiplex PCR; in TCRdb, only in-frame clones are kept and a portion is missing. The sample shows about 160,000 clones, roughly 82% of them seen only once. The sequenced material came from PBMCs. The receptors derive from a girl aged 5-17 years in good health and CMV-seropositive. CDR3s include the opening cysteine and the closing phenylalanine or tryptophan. D genes are given only for firm matches. Clone sizes are given selectively: once, few, many, or a class where the clone is expanded.

CDR3aa: CAWSGQLNTEAFF
CDR3nt: TGTGCCTGGAGTGGCCAGTTGAACACTGAAGCTTTCTTT
v_gene: TRBV30
j_gene: TRBJ1-1
abundance: few
d_gene: -

CDR3aa: CASGLPVDRARTGELFF
CDR3nt: TGTGCTAGTGGTTTGCCGGTGGACAGGGCAAGAACCGGGGAGCTGTTTTTT
v_gene: TRBV12-5
j_gene: TRBJ2-2
abundance: -
d_gene: TRBD1

CDR3aa: CASSLDAWGENYGYTF
CDR3nt: TGTGCCAGCAGCTTAGACGCTTGGGGGGAGAACTATGGCTACACCTTC
v_gene: TRBV7-2
j_gene: TRBJ1-2
abundance: few
d_gene: -

CDR3aa: CASSEGAGGDTDTQYF
CDR3nt: TGTGCCAGCAGTGAAGGAGCGGGAGGGGACACAGATACGCAGTATTTT
v_gene: TRBV2
j_gene: TRBJ2-3
abundance: -
d_gene: TRBD2

CDR3aa: CASQLGGMNTEAFF
CDR3nt: TGTGCCAGCCAGCTCGGGGGGATGAACACTGAAGCTTTCTTT
v_gene: TRBV27
j_gene: TRBJ1-1
abundance: -
d_gene: -

CDR3aa: CSVLSGAYEQYF
CDR3nt: TGCAGCGTTCTTTCAGGGGCCTACGAGCAGTACTTC
v_gene: TRBV29-1
j_gene: TRBJ2-7
abundance: few
d_gene: -

CDR3aa: CAISAPTGGATEAFF
CDR3nt: TGTGCCATCAGTGCACCGACAGGGGGGGCCACTGAAGCTTTCTTT
v_gene: TRBV10-3
j_gene: TRBJ1-1
abundance: -
d_gene: TRBD1

CDR3aa: CASSLGQNYGYTF
CDR3nt: TGTGCCAGCAGCTTGGGGCAGAACTATGGCTACACCTTC
v_gene: TRBV5-6
j_gene: TRBJ1-2
abundance: -
d_gene: -

CDR3aa: CASSQAMGLTGESYEQYF
CDR3nt: TGCGCCAGCAGCCAAGCGATGGGTTTAACAGGGGAATCCTACGAGCAGTACTTC
v_gene: TRBV4-1
j_gene: TRBJ2-7
abundance: few
d_gene: TRBD1

CDR3aa: CSRLHNNEQFF
CDR3nt: TGCAGCCGACTCCATAACAATGAGCAGTTCTTC
v_gene: TRBV29-1
j_gene: TRBJ2-1
abundance: -
d_gene: -

CDR3aa: CASSLPPGGMNTEAFF
CDR3nt: TGCGCCAGCAGCTTGCCCCCAGGGGGCATGAACACTGAAGCTTTCTTT
v_gene: TRBV5-1
j_gene: TRBJ1-1
abundance: -
d_gene: TRBD1

CDR3aa: CASSKHRSGANVLTF
CDR3nt: TGTGCCAGCAGCAAACACCGCTCTGGGGCCAACGTCCTGACTTTC
v_gene: TRBV7-6
j_gene: TRBJ2-6
abundance: once
d_gene: -

CDR3aa: CAIRGLDTDTQYF
CDR3nt: TGTGCCATCAGGGGACTAGATACAGATACGCAGTATTTT
v_gene: TRBV10-3
j_gene: TRBJ2-3
abundance: -
d_gene: TRBD2

CDR3aa: CASSPRQGGTNEKLFF
CDR3nt: TGTGCCAGCAGTCCGAGACAGGGGGGTACTAATGAAAAACTGTTTTTT
v_gene: TRBV28
j_gene: TRBJ1-4
abundance: -
d_gene: TRBD1

CDR3aa: CASSRLDRGSKAIYGYTF
CDR3nt: TGTGCCAGCAGCCGGCTGGACAGAGGGTCCAAGGCGATCTATGGCTACACCTTC
v_gene: TRBV5-4
j_gene: TRBJ1-2
abundance: -
d_gene: -

CDR3aa: CASSYSKDSSYEQYF
CDR3nt: TGTGCCAGCAGTTACTCTAAGGACAGCTCCTACGAGCAGTACTTC
v_gene: TRBV6-5
j_gene: TRBJ2-7
abundance: -
d_gene: -

CDR3aa: CSVENREYYGYTF
CDR3nt: TGCAGCGTTGAGAACAGGGAGTACTATGGCTACACCTTC
v_gene: TRBV29-1
j_gene: TRBJ1-2
abundance: -
d_gene: -

CDR3aa: CASRLPGTDGNTIYF
CDR3nt: TGTGCCAGCAGGCTACCTGGGACAGATGGAAACACCATATATTTT
v_gene: TRBV28
j_gene: TRBJ1-3
abundance: -
d_gene: TRBD1

CDR3aa: CSGQVAKNIQYF
CDR3nt: TGCAGCGGGCAGGTAGCCAAAAACATTCAGTACTTC
v_gene: TRBV29-1
j_gene: TRBJ2-4
abundance: -
d_gene: -

CDR3aa: CASSVVLGHPNNEQFF
CDR3nt: TGTGCCAGCAGCGTAGTACTGGGACACCCAAACAATGAGCAGTTCTTC
v_gene: TRBV9
j_gene: TRBJ2-1
abundance: -
d_gene: -

CDR3aa: CASSRTGALNQPQHF
CDR3nt: TGTGCCAGCAGCCGAACAGGGGCCCTCAATCAGCCCCAGCATTTT
v_gene: TRBV6-5
j_gene: TRBJ1-5
abundance: -
d_gene: TRBD1

CDR3aa: CASSRQGVGAFF
CDR3nt: TGTGCCAGCAGCCGACAGGGGGTTGGAGCTTTCTTT
v_gene: TRBV27
j_gene: TRBJ1-1
abundance: -
d_gene: TRBD1

CDR3aa: CASSLQGGTSTDTQYF
CDR3nt: TGCGCCAGCAGCCTGCAGGGCGGGACTAGCACAGATACGCAGTATTTT
v_gene: TRBV4-1
j_gene: TRBJ2-3
abundance: -
d_gene: -

CDR3aa: CASNYRDTEAFF
CDR3nt: TGTGCCAGCAATTACAGGGACACTGAAGCTTTCTTT
v_gene: TRBV6-1
j_gene: TRBJ1-1
abundance: once
d_gene: -

CDR3aa: CASSPPPWNYETGELFF
CDR3nt: TGTGCCAGCTCACCCCCACCGTGGAACTACGAAACCGGGGAGCTGTTTTTT
v_gene: TRBV18
j_gene: TRBJ2-2
abundance: once
d_gene: -

CDR3aa: CASSLVWGGDGYTF
CDR3nt: TGTGCCAGCAGCTTAGTTTGGGGGGGCGATGGCTACACCTTC
v_gene: TRBV7-2
j_gene: TRBJ1-2
abundance: -
d_gene: -